This T cell receptor beta chain was sequenced in a study of shared clonotypes between healthy human individuals. This CDR3 has 15 amino acids. The germline CDR1 and CDR2 sequences are GTSNPN and SVGIG (reference sequence). Germline trimming cut 3 bases from V and 8 bases from J; bases unmatched to any gene: 12. The donor cohort consisted entirely of Caucasian adults residing in Nashville, Tennessee. The assay was immunoSEQ multiplex PCR, and TCRdb's table has in-frame clones only and misses some. The table shows 850,000 to 1,200,000 clones, with about 77% occurring only once. The rearrangement uses TRBV30 and TRBJ2-4, with 8 bases aligning to TRBD1. This sequence was found in a man aged 18 to 30 in good health. Sequencing input: memory CD4+ T cells sorted from blood. Described subset: CD45RA-negative fraction. CDR3 sequence (DNA): TGTGCCTGGAGGCCTAAACTACAGGGGGGTGACATTCAGTACTTC. As protein: CAWRPKLQGGDIQYF.